What follows describes a single TCR beta chain. This clone was seen a few times. Its antigen has not been determined. No base quality information exists; no much larger clone differs at one position. The data were obtained in a study of shared clonotypes between healthy human individuals (TCRdb year 2020). About the full investigation: The cohort comprised two women and three men aged 18 to 49 years. Per donor, three plates each were used for CD4 naive and CD4 memory, two for CD8 naive, and one for CD8 memory. The study deeply sequenced blood TCR repertoires of about 5 healthy adults to estimate repertoire size and the extent of clonotype sharing between individuals. Libraries were prepared and TCR repertoires were sequenced by different laboratories using diverse techniques, in order to increase sequencing depth and limit assay-specific biases. Each donor's leukapheresis produced roughly between roughly 0.94 and 9.5 billion PBMCs. What the work shows at the level of the full study, not this receptor alone: Sharing across several donors was observed for 5% to 6.5% of naive CD4, under 4% of naive CD8, 2% to 2.5% of memory CD4, and 0.4% of memory CD8 clonotypes. Pairwise subsampling indicated that sequencing depth was expected to affect the degree of clonotype sharing among donors. Naive subsets generally had larger estimated clonotype richness than memory subsets. Sampling was restricted to blood, and TCR repertoires in tissues likely differ from the TCR repertoires found in blood. Rarefaction of sorted-subset datasets indicated incomplete sequencing despite the large sequencing depth. Compared with non-shared clonotypes, the clonotypes found in all four sorted-subset donors had higher generation probabilities. Because the study included only a small number of donors, the genetic and exposure-history diversity represented was limited.

TCR CDR3 regions were amplified from genomic DNA by multiplex PCR using the deep immunoSEQ assay. Genomic DNA extracted from each cell subset was distributed evenly over all wells of several immunoSEQ 96-well plates, and each plate served as one replicate. For sorted subsets, 200 to 250 ng genomic DNA, equal to tens of thousands of T cell genomes, was loaded into each replicate PCR. Purified libraries were quantified with a Qubit 3.0 fluorometer, sized on a Bioanalyzer 2100, and re-quantified with the KAPA Library Quantification kit. A separate single-read 150-cycle Illumina NextSeq 550 flow cell was used to sequence each immunoSEQ 96-well plate. From the authors' description of their analysis: Because only junctional sequences without quality scores were contained in the immunoSEQ output, filtering matching that applied to full-length reads could not be performed. Sequences were annotated with PyIR, a Python wrapper for IgBLAST v1.9, using IMGT germline references to assign V/J genes and CDR3. Reads were filtered out if the reads had weak V/J assignments (E-value above 1e-6), no CDR3, stop codons, out-of-frame junctions, or ambiguous translated residues. V3J clonotypes were defined as sequences sharing an identical inferred V gene, J gene, and CDR3 amino acid sequence. To compute the percentage overlap between repertoires, the number of shared unique clonotypes was divided by the size of the smaller repertoire. RTK rarefaction, the Chao1 estimator, and Recon v2.1 estimates of unobserved clonotypes were used to assess repertoire richness. For all TCRbeta clonotypes obtained by the gDNA method from a few donors, generation probabilities were computed with OLGA. This immuneACCESS table, as held by TCRdb, lists in-frame sequences with V and J called but not all clones. Of the missing ones, under half trace to an unresolved V gene in checked studies; the others have no known cause. V, J and clone size reflect that table, while D and trimming were determined from the DNA. The sample includes millions of clones, with approximately 92% observed a single time. Over 0.12% of the sample lies in the top ten.

The donors were healthy, HIV-negative adults who had no recently reported acute infections or vaccinations. Every donor was a Caucasian adult living in Nashville, Tennessee, USA. CD4+ T cells were enriched by magnetic negative selection; naive cells were then positively selected on CD45RA, and the negative fraction formed the memory subset. After blood collection by leukapheresis, PBMCs were isolated using Ficoll-Histopaque density gradient centrifugation and then cryopreserved in the vapor phase of liquid nitrogen. Analytical flow cytometry was used to check the purity and quantity of each magnetically sorted T cell population. Genomic DNA was isolated from every sorted fraction and measured by UV absorbance on a Nanodrop 2000c. Spanning cysteine to phenylalanine, the CDR3 consists of 13 amino acids. CDR3 DNA only is kept here, 39 bases in frame from base 1. V and J are truncated by 2 bases and 3 bases respectively, leaving an intervening sequence of 10 bases. CDR1 and CDR2 are read off the germline V gene (reference sequence) as GTSNPN and SVGIG.

The receptor's source is a young man in good health. Input material: naive CD4+ T cells sorted from blood. The sample's cell subset or site label is to be understood as: CD45RA+ positively selected. The chain is assembled from TRBV30 and TRBJ1-1, with the D gene call left open. In nucleotide form, the sequence is TGTGCCTGGAGTCTTACATTGGACACTGAAGCTTTCTTT. Translated, this gives CAWSLTLDTEAFF.